The 9 T cell receptor beta chains below were found in one sample sequenced in a study of T cells in women clearing cervical HPV infection. Produced via immunoSEQ multiplex PCR; TCRdb's table is partial and in-frame only. The listing contains 45,000 to 50,000 clones. The sequenced material came from blood buffy coat. The origin of the receptors is a woman between 18 and 75 years old with a cervical HPV16 infection that either progressed to CIN3+ or cleared (not recorded which).

As to this clone: The read ends 3 residues shy of where the CDR3 ends; the end is completed using the germline J gene. This chain uses TRBV18 with TRBJ2-7, with TRBD2 matching over 11 bases. V gave up 3 bases and J gave up 1 base; unmatched junction bases: 2. CDR3 size: 15 residues. Germline V gene lookup returns CDR1 KGHSH and CDR2 LQKENI. Incomplete CDR3 DNA: TGTGCCAGCTCACCTAGGACTAGCGGGTCCTACGAG. Protein: CASSPRTSGSYE. The entire CDR3 sequence reads CASSPRTSGSYEQYF.

As for this clone: Read coverage stops 3 residues before the CDR3 terminus; the germline J gene supplies the remainder. The genes are TRBV7-8 and TRBJ1-1, with D possibly TRBD1 on 6 matching bases. This CDR3 is 14 amino acids long. Germline V gene lookup returns CDR1 SGHVS and CDR2 FQNEAQ. The ends were cut back, 1 base at V and 0 bases at J, with 6 bases in the middle. CDR3 DNA, as far as it was read: TGTGCCAGCAGCTTAGGGACAGTGAACACTGAA. Its protein product is CASSLGTVNTE. The whole CDR3 sequence is CASSLGTVNTEAFF.

About this clone itself: The CDR3 extends 3 residues past the end of the read, so its final part is completed from the germline J gene. The chain couples TRBV19 to TRBJ1-4; D remains ambiguous. The V gene lost 8 bases and the J gene lost 6 bases, with 19 bases spanning the gap. Germline CDR1 reads LNHDA; CDR2 reads SQIVND (reference sequence). CDR3 length equals 15 residues. The CDR3 bases that were read are TGTGCCAGTCGTACAGCGGAGGTCCGGCATGAAAAA. This codes for CASRTAEVRHEK. The whole CDR3 reads CASRTAEVRHEKLFF.

A word on this clone: The read comes to an end 3 residues before the CDR3 does, leaving the germline J gene to fill in the end. The chain carries TRBV20-1 and TRBJ2-1; TRBD1 matches 7 bases. There are 14 residues in the CDR3. V was pared by 5 bases and J by 6 bases, with 10 bases of the junction left unmatched. CDR1 and CDR2 from the germline V gene are DFQATT and SNEGSKA (reference sequence). The CDR3 protein is CSASAIQGSNEQFF. The sequenced CDR3 bases are TGCAGTGCTTCAGCAATACAGGGGTCCAATGAG.

Regarding this clone: One junction end disagrees with the germline gene, perhaps due to a read error. The read ends 3 residues early relative to the CDR3; the germline J gene fills the gap. The genes are TRBV4-2 and TRBJ1-5; TRBD1 agrees at 8 bases. The CDR3 loop spans 16 amino acids. Germline V lookup: CDR1 LGHNA, CDR2 YNFKEQ. The part of the CDR3 DNA that was read is TGCGCCAGCAGCCAAGAACTCGACAGGGGCGGTCAGCCC. It yields the protein CASSQELDRGGQP. The whole CDR3 protein reads CASSQELDRGGQPQHF.

In regard to this clone: Read sequence stops 3 residues before the CDR3 end, and the germline J gene provides the missing end. V is TRBV30 and J is TRBJ2-3, with 14 bases identical to TRBD2. CDR1 is GTSNPN, CDR2 SVGIG, per germline (reference sequence). The CDR3 runs to 17 residues. Incomplete CDR3 DNA: TGTGCCTGGAGTGACGGGGTTGGGACTAGCGGGGGAGAGACG. Protein sequence: CAWSDGVGTSGGET. From start to end, the CDR3 is CAWSDGVGTSGGETQYF.

A word on this clone: The read gets to within 3 residues of the CDR3 end, and the germline J gene fills in the rest. The chain joins TRBV19 to TRBJ2-3; 7 positions match TRBD1. The CDR3 extends over 15 amino acids. V lost 5 bases, J lost 2 bases, and 7 bases stayed unmatched. Germline CDR1 and CDR2: LNHDA and SQIVND (reference sequence). CDR3 DNA, as far as it was read: TGTGCCAGTAGTGTCCAGGGGGTGGACACAGATACG. Translated: CASSVQGVDTDT. The whole CDR3 protein reads CASSVQGVDTDTQYF. The full variable domain, completed using reference TRBV19 and TRBJ2-3, is DGGITQSPKYLFRKEGQNVTLSCEQNLNHDAMYWYRQDPGQGLRLIYYSQIVNDFQKGDIAEGYSVSREKKESFPLTVTSAQKNPTAFYLCASSVQGVDTDTQYFGPGTRLTVL.

The CDR3: CASSLEGQGAANSPLHF. The sequenced part of the CDR3 DNA is TGCGCCAGCAGCTTGGAGGGACAGGGGGCTGCTAATTCACCC. The chain has TRBV5-1 and TRBJ1-6; TRBD1 agrees at 12 bases. With the read ending 3 residues before the CDR3 end, the germline J gene is used to fill in that end. V was pared by 0 bases and J by 6 bases, with 4 bases of the junction left unmatched. CDR3 length equals 17 residues. The germline gives CDR1 SGHRS, CDR2 YFSETQ.

About this clone: The missing CDR3 end, 3 residues past where the read stops, is filled in from the germline J gene. V usage is TRBV7-8 and J usage is TRBJ2-1; TRBD1 or TRBD2 may be the D gene (5 bases each). Germline V gene sequence: CDR1 SGHVS, CDR2 FQNEAQ. Between the trimmed V and J ends, which lost 4 bases and 5 bases, there was a span of 18 bases. The CDR3 covers 16 residues. The CDR3 spells CASSSAAGNIDNEQFF. The sequenced CDR3 bases are TGTGCCAGCAGCTCAGCGGCAGGGAATATAGACAATGAG.